Each of the 13 T cell receptor beta chains below was sequenced from the same sample in a study of PD-L1 blockade in urothelial cancer (dated by TCRdb to the late 2010s). Libraries were constructed by the immunoSEQ multiplex PCR assay. TCRdb took over this immuneACCESS table, retaining in-frame rearrangements with V and J assigned. Such tables are incomplete; in checked studies, under half of the missing clones stem from an unresolved V gene, and the remainder is unexplained. Here the sample has tens of thousands of clones; roughly 90% occur a single time. Of the sample, around 0.87% is held by the ten largest clones. The sample's time point label is to be understood as: peripheral blood 6 weeks after treatment start. The sequences come from PBMCs, collected around atezolizumab (anti-PD-L1) treatment. The receptors come from a woman at least 80 years old with urothelial cancer.

This clone was detected a few times. This chain uses TRBV29-1 with TRBJ1-5; 9 nucleotides agree with TRBD1. The CDR3 totals 14 residues. CDR1 and CDR2 from the germline V gene are SQVTM and ANQGSEA. J was trimmed by 4 bases and V by 1 base; bases with no gene match: 2. CDR3 sequence (DNA): TGCAGCGTTGAAGCACAGGGGGCGAATCAGCCCCAGCATTTT. Translated, it gives CSVEAQGANQPQHF. The variable domain in full, with the rest retrieved from reference TRBV29-1 and TRBJ1-5, is SAVISQKPSRDICQRGTSLTIQCQVDSQVTMMFWYRQQPGQSLTLIATANQGSEATYESGFVIDKFPISRPNLTFSTLTVSNMSPEDSSIYLCSVEAQGANQPQHFGDGTRLSIL.

This chain joins TRBV5-1 and TRBJ2-1; 9 nucleotides line up with TRBD1. In germline, CDR1 is SGHRS, CDR2 YFSETQ. The V gene end was trimmed by 0 bases and the J gene end by 9 bases; junction bases not matched to a gene: 10. The CDR3 contains 16 residues. CDR3: CASSLAAGTGRSEQFF. Here the CDR3 DNA reads TGCGCCAGCAGCTTGGCGGCCGGGACAGGGAGGAGTGAGCAGTTCTTC. Together with reference TRBV5-1 and TRBJ2-1, the CDR3 gives the full variable domain: KAGVTQTPRYLIKTRGQQVTLSCSPISGHRSVSWYQQTPGQGLQFLFEYFSETQRNKGNFPGRFSGRQFSNSRSEMNVSTLELGDSALYLCASSLAAGTGRSEQFFGPGTRLTVL.

This chain joins TRBV5-5 and TRBJ2-7; D perhaps matches TRBD2 (6 bases). The CDR3 sequence is 17 residues long. Trimming pared 0 bases from V and 5 bases from J, leaving 21 bases between. From germline, CDR1 is SGHKS and CDR2 YYEKEE (reference sequence). The CDR3 is CASSLAAGGSGFDEQYF. CDR3 nucleotide sequence: TGTGCCAGCAGCTTGGCCGCGGGTGGGAGCGGGTTTGACGAGCAGTACTTC.

The J gene is TRBJ1-2, the V gene TRBV5-6, with a tentative D call TRBD1 (5 bases). V was clipped by 3 bases and J by 8 bases, with 11 bases between them. The CDR3 loop spans 12 amino acids. CDR1 is SGHDT, CDR2 YYEEEE, per germline. DNA of the CDR3: TGTGCCAGCAGCTGGCAGGGAGGCGGCTACACCTTC. Residues: CASSWQGGGYTF.

J is TRBJ1-3 and V is TRBV19; TRBD1 is a possible D gene (6 bases). This CDR3 is 16 amino acids long. Trimming removed 6 bases from V and 0 bases from J, with 15 bases in between. CDR1 LNHDA and CDR2 SQIVND come from the germline V gene (reference sequence). CDR3 sequence (DNA): TGTGCCAGTAGCAATACGCAGGGGCTCTCTGGAAACACCATATATTTT. Encoded protein: CASSNTQGLSGNTIYF.

The chain links TRBV20-1 to TRBJ2-1; 7 nucleotides match TRBD2. V trimming: 6 bases; J trimming: 7 bases; junction bases outside the gene matches: 3. This CDR3 is 11 amino acids long. Germline V CDR1 and CDR2: DFQATT, SNEGSKA (reference sequence). CDR3: CSAASGNEQFF. The DNA for the CDR3 is TGCAGTGCCGCTAGCGGTAATGAGCAGTTCTTC.

The chain combines TRBV28 with TRBJ2-5, with 9 bases that match TRBD1. Germline CDR1 and CDR2: MDHEN and SYDVKM. The CDR3 runs 15 residues. The ends lost 2 bases at V and 4 bases at J; junction bases unmatched: 5. CDR3 sequence: CASSLPGTGTETQYF. The CDR3 nucleotides are TGTGCCAGCAGTTTACCGGGGACAGGGACAGAGACCCAGTACTTC.

The CDR3 spells CASSIERLAGTDTQYF. In nucleotides, the CDR3 is TGTGCCAGTAGTATAGAGAGGCTAGCGGGCACAGATACGCAGTATTTT. The V gene is TRBV19, the J gene TRBJ2-3, with 7 bases aligning to TRBD2. The CDR3 loop spans 16 amino acids. Germline CDR1 reads LNHDA; CDR2 reads SQIVND (reference sequence). V lost 0 bases, J lost 1 base, and 4 bases stayed unmatched.

This clone was picked up one time. The V gene is TRBV5-4, the J gene TRBJ2-2, with 9 bases aligning to TRBD2. CDR1 SGHNT and CDR2 YYREEE come from the germline V gene (reference sequence). The CDR3 is 17 residues long. Trimming removed 6 bases from V and 6 bases from J; junction bases left unmatched: 15. The CDR3 DNA is TGTGCCAGCACCCGACCCGGCGGGACTAGCCTCCCCGGGGAGCTGTTTTTT. Protein product: CASTRPGGTSLPGELFF.

This clone was found a few times. The gene calls are TRBV7-2 and TRBJ2-2; TRBD2 agrees at 8 bases. CDR1 is SGHTA, CDR2 FQGNSA, per germline. This CDR3 has 16 residues. J lost 7 bases, V lost 1 base, and 8 bases had no gene match. CDR3 sequence reads: CASSLGRAGVIGELFF. The CDR3 DNA sequence: TGTGCCAGCAGCTTAGGGAGAGCGGGAGTTATCGGGGAGCTGTTTTTT.

This clone was seen more than once but under ten times. The CDR3 DNA follows: TGCGCCAGCAGCTTGGGACAGGGGTTGGACACTGAAGCTTTCTTT. Protein sequence: CASSLGQGLDTEAFF. The chain uses TRBV5-1 and TRBJ1-1; 8 bases align to TRBD1. Germline V gene sequence: CDR1 SGHRS, CDR2 YFSETQ. V shed 0 bases, J shed 3 bases, and the junction held 4 bases outside the gene matches. The length of the CDR3 is 15 residues.

This chain uses TRBV6-1 with TRBJ1-5; D might be TRBD1 (5 bases). The V and J ends lost 3 bases and 5 bases respectively, with 8 bases between them. This CDR3 is built from 13 residues. CDR1 and CDR2 from the germline V gene are MNHNS and SASEGT. CDR3 in DNA: TGTGCCAGCAGTGATACAGGTGATCAGCCCCAGCATTTT. It yields the protein CASSDTGDQPQHF.

This CDR3 is CASSVDNEQFF. The CDR3 coding sequence is TGTGCCAGCAGTGTAGACAATGAGCAGTTCTTC. The chain is built from TRBV25-1 and TRBJ2-1; D unclear. The V end was cut by 4 bases, the J end by 5 bases, with 3 bases between. The CDR3 is 11 amino acids. Per germline, CDR1 MGHDK and CDR2 SYGVNS.